This paragraph reports one TCR beta chain. TCRdb recomputed calls from the 5' RACE reads with MiXCR, one row per CDR3 protein. The profile shows some 110,000 distinct CDR3 sequences, 12% of them singletons. The source of the sample is a study of spatial heterogeneity in lung cancer. Study-level information: The donors were fewer than 80 patients with non-small cell lung cancer that was early-stage and untreated. The study consistently detected more beta-chain than alpha-chain sequences.

V lost 2 bases and J lost 2, with 10 bases in between. The CDR3 contains 14 residues. From germline, CDR1 is MNHEY and CDR2 SVGAGI. The time point here: blood at routine non-recurrence follow-up after resection. Without sorting, whole RNA was sequenced from tumor, nontumor lung or frozen PBMC. J is TRBJ2-7 and V is TRBV6-5; maybe TRBD1 (5 bases). The sample was PBMCs, taken at follow-up. This sequence was found in a male donor with early-stage non-small cell lung cancer. In nucleotides, the CDR3 is TGTGCCAGCAGTTACGGGGCAGGGCCCTACGAGCAGTACTTC. This translates into CASSYGAGPYEQYF.